This passage covers 24 T cell receptor beta chains from one sample sequenced in a study of shared clonotypes between healthy human individuals. The repertoire was sequenced with immunoSEQ multiplex PCR; TCRdb's copy has only in-frame clones and lacks some. The table shows about 2.4 million clones, with 93% occurring only once. The sample comprised naive CD4+ T cells from PBMCs. Subset described: CD45RA+ positively selected. The receptors derive from a man aged 18 to 29 in good health. Some clones in this sample may be carry-over from other donors' samples.

On this clone itself: Mismatch with germline at one junction end may stem from a read error. The chain carries TRBV7-2 and TRBJ2-6, with TRBD2 matching 9 bases. The CDR3 runs 15 residues. CDR1 is SGHTA, CDR2 FQGNSA, per germline. The CDR3 is CASSLAGTGANVLTF. The DNA of the CDR3 is TGTGCCAGCAGCCTAGCGGGGACTGGGGCCAACGTCCTGACTTTC.

V and J are TRBV5-4 and TRBJ2-7; D could derive from TRBD1 or TRBD2 (7 bases each). Germline values: CDR1 SGHNT, CDR2 YYREEE (reference sequence). V shed 3 bases and J shed 3 bases, with 16 bases lying between them. CDR3 length equals 15 residues. CDR3 nucleotides: TGTGCCAGCAGCTCCAGACAGGGAGGGGGCTACGAGCAGTACTTC. Protein: CASSSRQGGGYEQYF.

V gene TRBV6-1 combines with J gene TRBJ2-1; the match to TRBD1 covers 9 bases. The germline CDR1 and CDR2 sequences are MNHNS and SASEGT. CDR3 length equals 15 residues. J gave up 6 bases and V 3 bases, and 6 bases lay outside the gene matches. The chain's CDR3 is CASSERDRARNEQFF. CDR3 DNA sequence: TGTGCCAGCAGTGAGCGGGACAGGGCGCGCAATGAGCAGTTCTTC.

This chain connects TRBV6-1 to TRBJ1-5; maybe TRBD1 (5 bases). Germline-derived CDR1 and CDR2 are MNHNS and SASEGT. This CDR3 region has 14 residues. V lost 2 bases to trimming and J lost 3 bases, with 8 bases between them. The CDR3 DNA is TGTGCCAGCAGTGAAAGACAGACCAATCAGCCCCAGCATTTT. Its translation is CASSERQTNQPQHF.

The rearrangement uses TRBV2 and TRBJ1-1; the D gene is possibly TRBD1 (5 bases). Trimming took off 4 bases at V and 1 base at J, with 19 bases between the two ends. The CDR3 spans 17 residues. Germline values: CDR1 SNHLY, CDR2 FYNNEI. CDR3 protein: CASSGGGEREPNTEAFF. The CDR3, as DNA: TGTGCCAGCAGTGGGGGGGGTGAGAGGGAACCGAACACTGAAGCTTTCTTT.

The V gene is TRBV11-2, the J gene TRBJ2-5; D gene ambiguous. The V and J ends lost 2 bases and 9 bases respectively, with 7 bases between them. CDR1 SGHAT and CDR2 FQNNGV come from the germline V gene. CDR3 size: 11 residues. The DNA for the CDR3 is TGTGCCAGCAGCTTAAACAAGGCCCAGTACTTC. It yields the protein CASSLNKAQYF.

To note about this clone: Other DNA sequences in this sample translate to the same CDR3. The chain joins TRBV28 to TRBJ2-1; D not certain. The V end lost 3 bases, the J end lost 4 bases, and 1 base lay between the germline ends. Germline-derived CDR1 and CDR2 are MDHEN and SYDVKM. This CDR3 region has 11 residues. Here the CDR3 DNA reads TGTGCCAGCAGTTTTTACAATGAGCAGTTCTTC. It specifies CASSFYNEQFF.

V usage is TRBV21-1 and J usage is TRBJ2-1; the listed D gene, TRBD1, was not tested against the DNA. TRBV21-1 is marked as a pseudogene. The CDR3 has 15 residues. CDR3 protein: CASLGQGAAYNEQFF. In DNA, the CDR3 is TGTGCCAGCTTAGGACAGGGGGCGGCCTACAATGAGCAGTTCTTC.

The chain has TRBV30 and TRBJ1-2, with D unresolved. V was pared by 4 bases and J by 0 bases, with 12 bases between. The CDR3 covers 14 residues. Germline loops: CDR1 GTSNPN, CDR2 SVGIG (reference sequence). CDR3 in amino acids: CAWKSRAANYGYTF. CDR3 DNA sequence: TGTGCCTGGAAGAGCCGAGCAGCTAACTATGGCTACACCTTC.

V gene TRBV7-9 combines with J gene TRBJ1-2; D is uncertain. The V end lost 2 bases, the J end lost 6 bases, and 10 bases lay between the germline ends. Germline CDR1 and CDR2: SEHNR and FQNEAQ (reference sequence). This CDR3 contains 13 residues. This chain's CDR3 is CASSLFEGDGYTF. In DNA form, the CDR3 reads TGTGCCAGCAGCTTATTCGAGGGAGATGGCTACACCTTC.

In regard to this clone: Other DNA sequences in this specimen translate into the identical CDR3. The chain combines TRBV7-3 with TRBJ2-1; TRBD2 aligns across 11 bases. Germline V gene data show CDR1 as SGHTA and CDR2 as FQGTGA. V was pared by 5 bases and J by 4 bases, with 4 bases of the junction left unmatched. The CDR3 covers 15 residues. CDR3 amino acids: CASSPTSGAYNEQFF. The CDR3 coding sequence is TGTGCCAGCAGCCCGACTAGCGGGGCATACAATGAGCAGTTCTTC.

The chain is built from TRBV11-2 and TRBJ2-2; D is perhaps TRBD1 (5 bases). The CDR3 consists of 15 residues. Germline V lookup: CDR1 SGHAT, CDR2 FQNNGV. The ends were cut back, 7 bases at V and 7 bases at J, with 19 bases in the middle. The CDR3 sequence is CASTTGMGSGGELFF. DNA of the CDR3: TGTGCCAGCACCACAGGCATGGGGTCGGGCGGGGAGCTGTTTTTT.

The rearrangement links TRBV5-1 to TRBJ2-5; TRBD2 matches at 12 bases. V lost 7 bases and J lost 5; bases outside the gene matches: 3. The germline CDR1 and CDR2 sequences are SGHRS and YFSETQ. CDR3 length equals 13 residues. Here the CDR3 DNA reads TGCGCCAGCTATCTAGCGGGGGGGGAGACCCAGTACTTC. It yields the protein CASYLAGGETQYF.

This chain connects TRBV9 to TRBJ2-4, with 11 bases matching TRBD2. The CDR3 extends over 17 amino acids. V gave up 3 bases and J gave up 0 bases; unmatched junction bases: 5. Germline values: CDR1 SGDLS, CDR2 YYNGEE. The CDR3 coding sequence is TGTGCCAGCAGCGCGGGACTAGCGGAGATAGCCAAAAACATTCAGTACTTC. It codes for CASSAGLAEIAKNIQYF.

This sequence joins TRBV19 and TRBJ1-5; D not resolved. This CDR3 has 13 residues. The V gene's germline CDR1 is LNHDA and CDR2 SQIVND (reference sequence). With 8 bases removed from V and 3 bases from J, the gap between germline ends came to 11 bases. Here the CDR3 reads CASRLGPNQPQHF. The CDR3 DNA follows: TGTGCCAGTCGGTTAGGACCCAATCAGCCCCAGCATTTT.

V is TRBV7-9 and J is TRBJ2-5, with D perhaps being TRBD1 or TRBD2 (5 bases each). Trimming removed 5 bases from V and 1 base from J, with 11 bases in between. The CDR3 is made up of 14 amino acids. Germline V CDR1 and CDR2: SEHNR, FQNEAQ (reference sequence). Written as DNA, the CDR3 is TGTGCCAGCAGCCGGGGCGGATCCCAAGAGACCCAGTACTTC. Residues: CASSRGGSQETQYF.

This sequence joins TRBV7-2 and TRBJ2-6; perhaps TRBD1 as D (6 bases). Germline values: CDR1 SGHTA, CDR2 FQGNSA. The CDR3 is made up of 17 amino acids. V dropped 5 bases and J dropped 3 bases, with 17 bases sitting between them. The CDR3 region has the DNA TGTGCCAGCAGCGCGTCCGGGACAACCGATGGGGCCAACGTCCTGACTTTC. Translating gives CASSASGTTDGANVLTF.

The rearrangement joins TRBV19 to TRBJ2-4; the D is unclear. This CDR3 is built from 13 residues. The V gene lost 0 bases and the J gene lost 4 bases, with 4 bases spanning the gap. CDR1 LNHDA and CDR2 SQIVND come from the germline V gene (reference sequence). CDR3 in amino acids: CASSIDQKNIQYF. DNA for the CDR3: TGTGCCAGTAGTATAGATCAGAAAAACATTCAGTACTTC.

This clone was seen a handful of times. As DNA, the CDR3 is TGTGCCAGCAGTTGGACCCCGACCTATGGCTACACCTTC. Translation: CASSWTPTYGYTF. This chain uses TRBV6-5 with TRBJ1-2, with D unclear. This CDR3 has 13 amino acids. V gave up 4 bases and J gave up 4 bases, with 10 bases separating them. The germline V gene encodes CDR1 MNHEY and CDR2 SVGAGI.

The chain links TRBV6-5 to TRBJ2-1, with D perhaps TRBD2 (5 bases). Trimming left V 5 bases short and J 10 bases short, with 12 bases between. Germline loops: CDR1 MNHEY, CDR2 SVGAGI. The CDR3 spans 12 residues. CDR3 sequence: CASSKGRGEQFF. The CDR3 DNA is TGTGCCAGCAGTAAAGGACGCGGGGAGCAGTTCTTC.

This chain links TRBV5-5 with TRBJ2-1; 12 bases agree with TRBD2. Germline trimming cut 4 bases from V and 2 bases from J; bases unmatched to any gene: 1. The CDR3 has 15 residues. From germline, CDR1 is SGHKS and CDR2 YYEKEE (reference sequence). The CDR3 DNA sequence: TGTGCCAGCAGCCTAGCGGGAGGGACCTACAATGAGCAGTTCTTC. The encoded protein is CASSLAGGTYNEQFF. Full variable domain (missing parts from reference TRBV5-5 and TRBJ2-1): DAGVTQSPTHLIKTRGQQVTLRCSPISGHKSVSWYQQVLGQGPQFIFQYYEKEERGRGNFPDRFSARQFPNYSSELNVNALLLGDSALYLCASSLAGGTYNEQFFGPGTRLTVL.

J is TRBJ1-3 and V is TRBV7-2; D remains ambiguous. The CDR3 consists of 13 residues. Germline CDR1 SGHTA, CDR2 FQGNSA. Between the trimmed V and J ends, which lost 4 bases and 2 bases, there was a span of 6 bases. CDR3 DNA sequence: TGTGCCAGCAGCTATCGAACTGGAAACACCATATATTTT. Amino acids: CASSYRTGNTIYF.

The chain has TRBV28 and TRBJ2-7; D uncertain. The germline CDR1 and CDR2 sequences are MDHEN and SYDVKM. V lost 5 bases, J lost 2 bases, and 13 bases lay in between. The CDR3 consists of 14 residues. The chain's CDR3 is CASSPLGAPYEQYF. In DNA form, the CDR3 reads TGTGCCAGCAGTCCCCTAGGAGCTCCCTACGAGCAGTACTTC.

This clone was seen just once. The chain is built from TRBV19 and TRBJ1-2, with TRBD1 matching 9 bases. This CDR3 is built from 14 residues. Germline V gene sequence: CDR1 LNHDA, CDR2 SQIVND (reference sequence). V shed 4 bases, J shed 9 bases, and the junction held 9 bases outside the gene matches. CDR3 amino acids: CASSTGQGMRSYTF. The CDR3 DNA reads TGTGCCAGTAGTACCGGACAGGGGATGAGAAGCTACACCTTC.